The 28 T cell receptor beta chains reported below all come from one sample, sequenced in a study of T-cell reconstitution after alpha-beta-depleted transplantation in children. It was with unique molecular identifiers that the TCRbeta library was prepared. TCRdb fed the PCR reads into MiXCR, producing one record per CDR3 protein. The table lists 210,000 or so distinct CDR3 sequences, roughly a tenth of them singletons, with roughly 27% in the top ten. Sequenced material: PBMCs, taken before TCRalphabeta/CD19-depleted stem cell transplant. The receptors shown here come from a child in the first two years of life with acute myeloid leukemia, due to receive a stem cell transplant.

The table lists this clonotype with many counts. This rearrangement joins TRBV2 to TRBJ2-1, with D perhaps matching TRBD1 or TRBD2 (5 bases each). This CDR3 contains 14 residues. The V end was cut by 2 bases, the J end by 10 bases, with 15 bases between. CDR1 is SNHLY and CDR2 is FYNNEI in the germline V gene. CDR3 sequence: CASSERGRGVEQFF. The CDR3 region has the DNA TGTGCCAGCAGTGAACGGGGCCGGGGCGTCGAGCAGTTCTTC. The complete variable domain, with remaining parts taken from reference TRBV2 and TRBJ2-1, reads EPEVTQTPSHQVTQMGQEVILRCVPISNHLYFYWYRQILGQKVEFLVSFYNNEISEKSEIFDDQFSVERPDGSNFTLKIRSTKLEDSAMYFCASSERGRGVEQFFGPGTRLTVL.

This clonotype was counted many times. The chain carries TRBV7-6 and TRBJ1-2, with 7 nucleotides matching TRBD1. The length of the CDR3 is 14 residues. Per the germline V gene, CDR1 is SGHVS and CDR2 is FNYEAQ. V shed 2 bases and J 2 bases; nucleotides not matched to a gene: 2. This chain's CDR3 is CASSLQTGNYGYTF. The CDR3 DNA sequence: TGTGCCAGCAGCTTACAGACAGGGAACTATGGCTACACCTTC.

This clonotype has ten or more counts. The chain has TRBV27 and TRBJ2-3; D gene uncertain. The CDR3 has 13 residues. The V and J ends lost 6 bases and 6 bases respectively, with 13 bases between them. In germline, CDR1 is MNHEY, CDR2 SMNVEV (reference sequence). CDR3 in DNA: TGTGCCAGCAGCTCTACCCTAGTGGATACGCAGTATTTT. Encoded protein: CASSSTLVDTQYF.

This clonotype was detected only once. CDR3 loop: CAWSVPRLAGSYEQYF. The CDR3 DNA reads TGTGCCTGGAGTGTACCGCGACTAGCGGGCTCCTACGAGCAGTACTTC. J is TRBJ2-7 and V is TRBV30, with 10 bases matching TRBD2. V was pared by 0 bases and J by 0 bases, with 5 bases of the junction left unmatched. This CDR3 region has 16 residues. The V gene's germline CDR1 is GTSNPN and CDR2 SVGIG (reference sequence).

This clonotype came up a few times. The chain employs TRBV6-9 and TRBJ1-3; TRBD1 aligns across 7 bases. The trim removed 0 bases at V and 2 bases at J, leaving 10 bases unmatched. This CDR3 comprises 18 residues. Germline values: CDR1 MNHGY, CDR2 SVAAGI. The CDR3 spells CASSYSKGAGRAGNTIYF. CDR3 DNA: TGTGCCAGCAGTTATTCAAAGGGGGCAGGCCGGGCTGGAAACACCATATATTTT.

This clonotype was counted ten times or more. The chain combines TRBV6-2 or TRBV6-3 with TRBJ2-7, with a weak D call TRBD1 (6 bases). CDR3 length equals 15 residues. V dropped 2 bases and J dropped 4 bases, with 15 bases sitting between them. Germline-derived CDR1 and CDR2 are MNHEY and SVGEGT. The CDR3 nucleotides are TGTGCCAGCAGTTACAGGGGACACCGCCTGTACGAGCAGTACTTC. This gives the protein CASSYRGHRLYEQYF.

Comments on this clonotype: One end of the junction varies from germline; a read error may be responsible. The chain links TRBV5-1 to TRBJ2-2; unclear D gene. The germline V gene has CDR1 SGHRS and CDR2 YFSETQ. The CDR3 is made up of 14 amino acids. Here the CDR3 DNA reads TGTGCCAGCAGCGCCAGGCCTATCACCGGGGAGCTGTTTTTT. This gives the protein CASSARPITGELFF.

Ten or more counts support this clonotype. The chain couples TRBV6-5 to TRBJ2-7; D is possibly TRBD2 (6 bases). Trimming cost V 8 bases and J 0 bases, with 8 bases left between them. From germline, CDR1 is MNHEY and CDR2 SVGAGI. The CDR3 length is 12 residues. The DNA of the CDR3 is TGTGCCAGCGGGAGGAGCTCCTACGAGCAGTACTTC. Amino acids: CASGRSSYEQYF.

Comments on this clonotype: Being one base from a much bigger clone, this may be a read error. The chain recombines TRBV27 with TRBJ2-7, with D possibly being TRBD2 (6 bases). The CDR3 totals 14 residues. The germline V gene has CDR1 MNHEY and CDR2 SMNVEV (reference sequence). Trimming cost V 2 bases and J 4 bases, with 12 bases left between them. CDR3 DNA: TGTGCCAGCAGTTTACGGACTACGCCTTACGAGCAGTACTTC. Its translation is CASSLRTTPYEQYF.

With respect to this clonotype: This clone may be a read error of a much larger clone one base away. The chain carries TRBV5-6 and TRBJ2-1, with 7 bases aligning to TRBD2. Germline trimming cut 0 bases from V and 8 bases from J; bases unmatched to any gene: 5. Germline V lookup: CDR1 SGHDT, CDR2 YYEEEE. This CDR3 is built from 14 residues. CDR3 bases: TGTGCCAGCAGCTTGGGGGCCGGGAGGTATGAGCAGTTCTTC. As protein: CASSLGAGRYEQFF.

This clonotype was picked up a small number of times. V usage is TRBV7-9 and J usage is TRBJ1-2, with a tentative D call TRBD1 (5 bases). V shed 6 bases and J shed 8 bases, with 13 bases lying between them. CDR1 is SEHNR, CDR2 FQNEAQ, per germline (reference sequence). This CDR3 is built from 12 residues. CDR3 amino acids: CASSQGPGGYTF. The CDR3 DNA reads as TGTGCCAGCAGTCAGGGTCCTGGAGGCTACACCTTC.

This clonotype was observed many times. The chain recombines TRBV12-5 with TRBJ1-1; D ambiguous. The CDR3 extends over 10 amino acids. V was cut by 7 bases and J by 7 bases, with 7 bases left in between. Germline assignment: CDR1 LGHNT and CDR2 FRNRAP. The CDR3 protein is CASARLEAFF. The CDR3 DNA sequence: TGTGCTAGTGCCCGGCTTGAAGCTTTCTTT.

This clonotype was seen a few times. This chain joins TRBV29-1 and TRBJ2-7, with 7 positions matching TRBD1. Germline CDR1 reads SQVTM; CDR2 reads ANQGSEA. The CDR3 is made up of 13 amino acids. With V trimmed by 7 bases and J by 6 bases, 12 bases remained unmatched. The CDR3 region has the DNA TGCAGCGCCCTGACAGGGAGTGGTTTCGAGCAGTACTTC. It is translated as CSALTGSGFEQYF.

This clonotype occurred many times. V is TRBV6-2 or TRBV6-3 and J is TRBJ2-5, with D perhaps matching TRBD1 or TRBD2 (5 bases each). Germline-derived CDR1 and CDR2 are MNHEY and SVGEGT. This CDR3 contains 17 residues. The V end was cut by 5 bases, the J end by 3 bases, with 22 bases between. CDR3 nucleotide sequence: TGTGCCAGCAGTCAGGGAGTCGGTGGTACGTACGAAGAGACCCAGTACTTC. Translated, it gives CASSQGVGGTYEETQYF.

This clonotype was seen ten or more times. The V and J genes are TRBV20-1 and TRBJ2-7; D uncertain. Trimming left V 1 base short and J 7 bases short, with 11 bases between. The germline V gene has CDR1 DFQATT and CDR2 SNEGSKA (reference sequence). This CDR3 is 12 amino acids long. Here the CDR3 reads CSARASDVEQYF. CDR3 nucleotides: TGCAGTGCTAGAGCCTCGGACGTAGAGCAGTACTTC.

This clonotype was seen repeatedly, ten times or more. V is TRBV10-3 and J is TRBJ2-7; the D is unclear. This CDR3 comprises 11 residues. Germline V gene data show CDR1 as ENHRY and CDR2 as SYGVKD. The V and J ends lost 0 bases and 7 bases respectively, with 4 bases between them. The CDR3, as DNA: TGTGCCATCAGTGAGTCTAAGGAGCAGTACTTC. This encodes CAISESKEQYF.

This clonotype occurred many times. The chain employs TRBV29-1 and TRBJ2-3; 10 bases are shared with TRBD1. The CDR3 totals 14 residues. V was pared by 3 bases and J by 6 bases, with 6 bases of the junction left unmatched. Looked up from germline, CDR1 is SQVTM and CDR2 is ANQGSEA. CDR3 loop: CSVDVGTGADTQYF. The CDR3, as DNA: TGCAGCGTTGATGTAGGGACAGGGGCCGATACGCAGTATTTT.

This clonotype was seen only a few times. The CDR3 DNA is TGTGCCAGCAGCTTTTTGACGGAAGAGACCCAGTACTTC. Its translation: CASSFLTEETQYF. V gene TRBV11-2 combines with J gene TRBJ2-5, with no clear D. V shed 3 bases and J shed 3 bases, with 8 bases lying between them. The CDR3 runs 13 residues. CDR1 and CDR2 (germline): SGHAT, FQNNGV.

Comments on this clonotype: One junction end disagrees with the germline gene, perhaps due to a read error. The chain combines TRBV18 with TRBJ2-1; the D is unclear. This CDR3 spans 12 amino acids. Germline CDR1 and CDR2: KGHSH and LQKENI. CDR3 sequence (DNA): TGTCCCAGCTCCCCAGGAGAATGTGAGCAGTTCTTC. This codes for CPSSPGECEQFF.

This clonotype appeared many times. The chain employs TRBV6-5 and TRBJ1-4; 7 bases are shared with TRBD1. The CDR3 contains 15 residues. J gave up 7 bases and V 0 bases, and 5 bases lay outside the gene matches. Germline V CDR1 and CDR2: MNHEY, SVGAGI. The CDR3 sequence is CASSYSGGDGEKLFF. In DNA, the CDR3 is TGTGCCAGCAGTTACTCAGGGGGCGACGGTGAAAAACTGTTTTTT.

Ten or more counts support this clonotype. The CDR3 nucleotides read TGTGCCAGCAGCCGGACAGGGGATACGCAGTATTTT. Its translation: CASSRTGDTQYF. The rearrangement joins TRBV6-6 to TRBJ2-3, with TRBD1 matching 8 bases. Unmatched junction bases numbered 2, after V lost 6 bases and J lost 6 bases. CDR1 is MNHNY, CDR2 SVGAGI, per germline (reference sequence). The CDR3 is made up of 12 amino acids.

This clonotype has only a few counts. This sequence joins TRBV28 and TRBJ2-7; maybe TRBD2 (5 bases). Looked up from germline, CDR1 is MDHEN and CDR2 is SYDVKM. This CDR3 comprises 16 residues. Trimming removed 6 bases from V and 2 bases from J, with 20 bases in between. The CDR3 spells CASSPPASTQTYEQYF. The CDR3, as DNA: TGTGCCAGCAGCCCACCCGCTAGCACCCAAACCTACGAGCAGTACTTC.

This clonotype was counted ten times or more. This chain links TRBV5-4 with TRBJ2-1, with 13 bases lining up with TRBD2. Germline V lookup: CDR1 SGHNT, CDR2 YYREEE (reference sequence). J lost 12 bases, V lost 3 bases, and 9 bases had no gene match. The CDR3 runs to 15 residues. CDR3 loop: CASSSGTSGKFGQFF. DNA of the CDR3: TGTGCCAGCAGCTCTGGGACTAGCGGGAAATTTGGGCAGTTCTTC. Full variable domain (missing parts from reference TRBV5-4 and TRBJ2-1): ETGVTQSPTHLIKTRGQQVTLRCSSQSGHNTVSWYQQALGQGPQFIFQYYREEENGRGNFPPRFSGLQFPNYSSELNVNALELDDSALYLCASSSGTSGKFGQFFGPGTRLTVL.

This clonotype has a count of ten or more. The chain recombines TRBV29-1 with TRBJ2-6, with unresolved D. The germline V and J ends were trimmed by 0 bases and 2 bases, with 2 bases remaining between them. CDR1 is SQVTM, CDR2 ANQGSEA, per germline. CDR3 length equals 13 residues. The CDR3 spells CSVEETGANVLTF. CDR3 nucleotides: TGCAGCGTTGAAGAGACTGGGGCCAACGTCCTGACTTTC.

There are many counts of this clonotype. V usage is TRBV28 and J usage is TRBJ1-5, with unresolved D. CDR1 is MDHEN and CDR2 is SYDVKM in the germline V gene. V shed 2 bases and J shed 9 bases, with 5 bases lying between them. The CDR3 covers 11 residues. The CDR3 reads CASSLKGPQHF. CDR3 DNA sequence: TGTGCCAGCAGTTTAAAGGGGCCCCAGCATTTT.

This clonotype occurred many times. J is TRBJ2-4 and V is TRBV20-1; TRBD2 matches 11 bases. Germline V gives CDR1 DFQATT, CDR2 SNEGSKA (reference sequence). CDR3 length equals 17 residues. CDR3 amino acids: CSAILAGAHLAKNIQYF. In nucleotides, the CDR3 is TGCAGCGCGATACTAGCGGGGGCTCATCTAGCCAAAAACATTCAGTACTTC.

This clonotype was found many times. V gene TRBV5-1 combines with J gene TRBJ1-1, with D possibly TRBD1 on 5 matching bases. Germline V CDR1 and CDR2: SGHRS, YFSETQ. Trimming pared 3 bases from V and 4 bases from J, leaving 19 bases between. The CDR3 extends over 16 amino acids. This CDR3 reads CASSSRVGGVSTEAFF. The CDR3 DNA follows: TGCGCCAGCAGCTCGCGGGTGGGGGGGGTTAGCACTGAAGCTTTCTTT.

This clonotype was detected ten times or more. This chain uses TRBV7-3 with TRBJ1-1, with D unclear. The CDR3 consists of 13 residues. The germline CDR1 and CDR2 sequences are SGHTA and FQGTGA. V lost 5 bases and J 3 bases, leaving 10 bases between the germline ends. Here the CDR3 reads CASSPRRYTEAFF. In DNA form, the CDR3 reads TGTGCCAGCAGCCCCCGGAGGTACACTGAAGCTTTCTTT. The full variable domain, completed using reference TRBV7-3 and TRBJ1-1, is GAGVSQTPSNKVTEKGKYVELRCDPISGHTALYWYRQSLGQGPEFLIYFQGTGAADDSGLPNDRFFAVRPEGSVSTLKIQRTERGDSAVYLCASSPRRYTEAFFGQGTRLTVV.